This T cell receptor (beta chain) was documented in a study of T cell responses to AZD1222 COVID-19 vaccine. Assay: immunoSEQ multiplex PCR; the TCRdb copy retains only in-frame clones and omits some. The sample holds 150,000 to 200,000 clones, approximately 86% seen once. This CDR3 region has 16 residues. CDR1 and CDR2 from the germline V gene are SGHRS and YFSETQ. The trim removed 3 bases at V and 0 bases at J, leaving 7 bases unmatched. The specimen was peripheral blood, collected 28 days after the second AZD1222 dose. This sequence joins TRBV5-1 and TRBJ2-3; TRBD1 matches 7 bases. The sequence was obtained from an adult who received the AZD1222 COVID-19 vaccine. The CDR3 loop reads CASSSEGQTSTDTQYF. As DNA, the CDR3 is TGCGCCAGCAGCTCAGAGGGACAGACAAGCACAGATACGCAGTATTTT.